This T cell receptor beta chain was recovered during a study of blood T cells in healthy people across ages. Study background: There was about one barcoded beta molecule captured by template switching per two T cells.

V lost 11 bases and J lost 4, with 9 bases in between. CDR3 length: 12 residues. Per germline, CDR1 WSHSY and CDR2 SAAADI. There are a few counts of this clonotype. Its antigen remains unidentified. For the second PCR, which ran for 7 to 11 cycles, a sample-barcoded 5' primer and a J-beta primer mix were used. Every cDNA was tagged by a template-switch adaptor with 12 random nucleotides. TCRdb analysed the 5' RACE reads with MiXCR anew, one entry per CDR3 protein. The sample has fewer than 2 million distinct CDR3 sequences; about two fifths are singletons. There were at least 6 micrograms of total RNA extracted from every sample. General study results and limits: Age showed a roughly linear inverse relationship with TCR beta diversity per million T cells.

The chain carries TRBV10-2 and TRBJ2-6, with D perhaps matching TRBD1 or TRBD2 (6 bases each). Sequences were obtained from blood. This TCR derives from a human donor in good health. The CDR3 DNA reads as TGCGCCTCGGGGGCCGGGGCCAACGTCCTGACTTTC. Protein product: CASGAGANVLTF.